The text below deals with one T cell receptor (beta chain). Recruitment covered some 25 US areas and drew participants whose ages spanned roughly 18 to 100 years. This specimen belongs to a study of blood T cell repertoires in COVID-19. J was trimmed by 0 bases and V by 4 bases; bases with no gene match: 6. This CDR3 contains 17 residues. Germline V gives CDR1 MNHNS, CDR2 SASEGT. Libraries were prepared by immunoSEQ multiplex PCR; TCRdb keeps only in-frame clonotypes and omits some of them. This table has 190,000 or so clones, about 90% appearing once. The chain uses TRBV6-1 and TRBJ1-6; 7 bases fit TRBD1. Sequencing was performed on PBMCs or T cells enriched from blood (not recorded which). The TCR comes from a woman younger than 30 who had recovered from COVID-19. CDR3 sequence reads: CASSGQGSISYNSPLHF. The CDR3, as DNA: TGTGCCAGCAGTGGACAGGGATCCATCTCCTATAATTCACCCCTCCACTTT.